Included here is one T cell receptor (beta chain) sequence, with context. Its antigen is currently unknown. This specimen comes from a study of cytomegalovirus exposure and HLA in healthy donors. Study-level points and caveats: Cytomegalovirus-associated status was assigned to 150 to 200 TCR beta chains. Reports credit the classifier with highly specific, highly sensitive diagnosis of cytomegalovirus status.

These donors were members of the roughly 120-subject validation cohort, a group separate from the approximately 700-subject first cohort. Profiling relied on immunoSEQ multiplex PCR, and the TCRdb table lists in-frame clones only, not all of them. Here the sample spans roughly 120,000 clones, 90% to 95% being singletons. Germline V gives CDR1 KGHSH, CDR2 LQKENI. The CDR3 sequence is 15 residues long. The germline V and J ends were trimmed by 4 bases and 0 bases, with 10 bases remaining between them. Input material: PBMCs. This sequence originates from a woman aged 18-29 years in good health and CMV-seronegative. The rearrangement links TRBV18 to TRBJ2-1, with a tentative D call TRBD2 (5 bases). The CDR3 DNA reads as TGTGCCAGCTCACTCGCTGGGAGCTCCTACAATGAGCAGTTCTTC. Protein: CASSLAGSSYNEQFF.